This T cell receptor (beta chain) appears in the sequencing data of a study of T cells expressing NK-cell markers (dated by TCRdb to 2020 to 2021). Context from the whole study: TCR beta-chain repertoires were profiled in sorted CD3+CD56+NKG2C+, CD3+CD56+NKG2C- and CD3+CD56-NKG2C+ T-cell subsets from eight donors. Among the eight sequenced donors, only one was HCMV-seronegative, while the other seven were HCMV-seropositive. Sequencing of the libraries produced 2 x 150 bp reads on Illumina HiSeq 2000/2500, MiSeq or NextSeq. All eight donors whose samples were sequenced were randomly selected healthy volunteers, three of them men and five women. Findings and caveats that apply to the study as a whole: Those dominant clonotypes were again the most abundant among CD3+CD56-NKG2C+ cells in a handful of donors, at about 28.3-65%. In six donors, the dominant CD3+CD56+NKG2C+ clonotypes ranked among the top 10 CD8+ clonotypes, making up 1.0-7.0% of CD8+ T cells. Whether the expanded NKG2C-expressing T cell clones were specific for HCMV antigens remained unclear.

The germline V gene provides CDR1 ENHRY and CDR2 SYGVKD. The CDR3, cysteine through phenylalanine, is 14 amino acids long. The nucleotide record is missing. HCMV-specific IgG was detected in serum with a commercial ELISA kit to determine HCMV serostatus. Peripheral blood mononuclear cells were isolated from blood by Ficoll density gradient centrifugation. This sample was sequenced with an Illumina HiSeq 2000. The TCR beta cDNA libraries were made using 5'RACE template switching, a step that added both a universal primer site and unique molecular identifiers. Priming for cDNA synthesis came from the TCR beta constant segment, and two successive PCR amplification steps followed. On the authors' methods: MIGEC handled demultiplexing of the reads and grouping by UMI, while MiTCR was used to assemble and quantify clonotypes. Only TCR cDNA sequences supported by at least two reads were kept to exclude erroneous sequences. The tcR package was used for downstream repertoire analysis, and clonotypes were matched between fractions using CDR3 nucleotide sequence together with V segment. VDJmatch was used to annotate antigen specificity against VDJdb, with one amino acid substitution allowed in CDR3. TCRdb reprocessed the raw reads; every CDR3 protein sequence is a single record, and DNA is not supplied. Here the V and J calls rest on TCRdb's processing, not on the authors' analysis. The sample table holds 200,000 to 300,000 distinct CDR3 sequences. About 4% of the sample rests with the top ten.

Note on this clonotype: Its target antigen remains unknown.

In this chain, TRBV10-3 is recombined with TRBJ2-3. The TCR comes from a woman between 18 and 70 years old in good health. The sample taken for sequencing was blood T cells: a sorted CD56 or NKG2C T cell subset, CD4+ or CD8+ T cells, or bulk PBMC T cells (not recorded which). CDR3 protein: CAISDWRNTDTQYF.